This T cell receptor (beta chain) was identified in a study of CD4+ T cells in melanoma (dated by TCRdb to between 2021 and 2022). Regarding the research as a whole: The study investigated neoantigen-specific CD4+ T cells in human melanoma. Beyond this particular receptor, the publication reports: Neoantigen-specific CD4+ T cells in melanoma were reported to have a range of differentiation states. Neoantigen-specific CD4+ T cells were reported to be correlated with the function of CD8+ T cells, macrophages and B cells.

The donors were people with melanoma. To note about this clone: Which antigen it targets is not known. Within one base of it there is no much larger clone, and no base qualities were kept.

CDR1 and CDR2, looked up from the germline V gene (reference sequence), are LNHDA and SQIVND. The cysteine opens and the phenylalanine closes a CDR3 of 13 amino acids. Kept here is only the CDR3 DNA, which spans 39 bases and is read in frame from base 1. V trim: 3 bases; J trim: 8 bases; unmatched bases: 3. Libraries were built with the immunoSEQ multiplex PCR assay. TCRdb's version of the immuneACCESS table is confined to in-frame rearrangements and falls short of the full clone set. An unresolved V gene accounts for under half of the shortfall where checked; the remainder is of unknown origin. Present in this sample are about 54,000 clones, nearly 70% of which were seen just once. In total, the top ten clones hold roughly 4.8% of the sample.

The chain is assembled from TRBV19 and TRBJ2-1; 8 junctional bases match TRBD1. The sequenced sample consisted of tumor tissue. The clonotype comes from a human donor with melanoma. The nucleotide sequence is TGTGCCAGTAGTATTTTGGACAGGGATGAGCAGTTCTTC. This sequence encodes CASSILDRDEQFF.